Shown below are 5 T cell receptor beta chains from a single sample sequenced in a study of breast tumors, draining lymph nodes, adjacent tissues. TCRdb passed the multiplex PCR reads through MiXCR, listing each CDR3 protein once. Found here are tens of thousands of distinct CDR3 sequences, around 55% of them singletons; the top ten hold roughly 13%. Sequencing was done on a sample of breast tumor tissue. The receptors originated from a female donor with breast cancer. Some clones in this sample may be carry-over from other donors' samples.

About this clonotype: The missing conserved phenylalanine or tryptophan at the end of this CDR3 makes a read error likely. The chain is built from TRBV10-3 and TRBJ2-2, with 7 bases identical to TRBD2. The CDR3 consists of 13 residues. CDR1 and CDR2 from the germline V gene are ENHRY and SYGVKD. The trim removed 6 bases at V and 7 bases at J, leaving 5 bases unmatched. For the CDR3, the DNA is TGTGCCATCAGCGGGGGGACTGGCGGGGAGCTGTTTTCT. It yields the protein CAISGGTGGELFS.

The sample holds a few counts of this clonotype. The J gene is TRBJ1-2, the V gene TRBV20-1, with 8 positions matching TRBD1. Germline V gene sequence: CDR1 DFQATT, CDR2 SNEGSKA (reference sequence). With V trimmed by 5 bases and J by 8 bases, 7 bases remained unmatched. The CDR3 spans 12 residues. CDR3 DNA: TGCAGTGCTCTTACAGGGGGGAACGGCTACACCTTC. Protein: CSALTGGNGYTF.

Judged by abundance, this clonotype is medium-sized (0.01 to 0.1%). The chain carries TRBV20-1 and TRBJ1-2; D is perhaps TRBD1 (6 bases). V was shortened by 3 bases and J by 5 bases, with 13 bases between the two germline ends. The germline gives CDR1 DFQATT, CDR2 SNEGSKA (reference sequence). This CDR3 comprises 13 residues. CDR3 sequence: CSASQGGVYGYTF. The CDR3 DNA sequence: TGCAGTGCTAGTCAAGGGGGAGTTTATGGCTACACCTTC.

The chain links TRBV19 to TRBJ2-3, with D perhaps TRBD1 (7 bases). This CDR3 region has 15 residues. Germline assignment: CDR1 LNHDA and CDR2 SQIVND (reference sequence). The V gene lost 3 bases and the J gene lost 0 bases, with 10 bases spanning the gap. CDR3 residues: CASSIGGQSTDTQYF. The DNA for the CDR3 is TGTGCCAGTAGTATCGGGGGACAGAGCACAGATACGCAGTATTTT.

This clonotype was observed at least ten times. V is TRBV9 and J is TRBJ2-1; TRBD2 agrees at 14 bases. The V and J ends lost 6 bases and 5 bases, in that order; junction bases with no gene match: 4. The V gene's germline CDR1 is SGDLS and CDR2 YYNGEE. This CDR3 spans 15 amino acids. CDR3 nucleotide sequence: TGTGCCAGCACGAGGGGACTAGCGGGGGACAATGAGCAGTTCTTC. Translation gives CASTRGLAGDNEQFF.